The source of this TCR beta chain is a study of OX40 agonist ivuxolimab in advanced cancers. Overall study: Patients in the trial were receiving intravenous ivuxolimab every 2 weeks, at doses of 0.01 to 10 mg/kg.

Data came from immunoSEQ multiplex PCR; TCRdb stores just in-frame clones and leaves some out. The sample holds almost 80,000 clones, around 86% seen once. Source: CD4+ or CD8+ T cells sorted from blood, taken in a trial of the OX40 agonist ivuxolimab. The receptor comes from an adult with an advanced solid tumor such as melanoma, head and neck, liver or kidney cancer.

The CDR3 sequence is CASRGNTGLGTDTQYF. DNA for the CDR3: TGTGCCAGCAGGGGGAACACGGGACTCGGCACAGATACGCAGTATTTT. This sequence joins TRBV25-1 and TRBJ2-3; a weak D match, TRBD2 (6 bases). Germline V gene data show CDR1 as MGHDK and CDR2 as SYGVNS. The CDR3 loop spans 16 amino acids. V was clipped by 6 bases and J by 1 base, with 17 bases between them.